Following are 13 T cell receptor beta chains from one sample sequenced in a study of shared clonotypes between healthy human individuals. TCRdb's copy holds only in-frame clones and misses some; the assay was immunoSEQ multiplex PCR. This sample has under 1,100,000 clones, with about four fifths found just once. The material sequenced was memory CD4+ T cells from PBMCs. Subset here: CD45RA-negative fraction. These receptors were collected from a man aged 18 to 30 in good health. Some clones in this sample may be carry-over from other donors' samples.

The chain uses TRBV10-3 and TRBJ1-2; 8 nucleotides match TRBD1. Germline trimming cut 6 bases from V and 8 bases from J; bases unmatched to any gene: 8. The CDR3 is 13 amino acids. Germline V lookup: CDR1 ENHRY, CDR2 SYGVKD. The CDR3 bases are TGTGCCATCAGCCGACAGGGGTTCGACGGCTACACCTTC. It is translated as CAISRQGFDGYTF.

The table lists this clone with a few counts. Given a much more abundant clone one base away, this may be a read error. The chain recombines TRBV30 with TRBJ1-1; D gene unclear. This CDR3 is built from 11 residues. Germline V lookup: CDR1 GTSNPN, CDR2 SVGIG (reference sequence). V dropped 3 bases and J dropped 1 base, with 3 bases sitting between them. This chain's CDR3 is CAWRANTEAFF. The DNA of the CDR3 is TGTGCCTGGAGGGCGAACACTGAAGCTTTCTTT.

The V call is TRBV29-1, the J call TRBJ1-4, with a tentative D call TRBD1 (6 bases). The ends were cut back, 4 bases at V and 7 bases at J, with 16 bases in the middle. CDR1 is SQVTM, CDR2 ANQGSEA, per germline. CDR3 length: 14 amino acids. The CDR3 loop reads CSVVLGGRGEKLFF. The CDR3 DNA follows: TGCAGCGTTGTGTTGGGGGGCCGCGGTGAAAAACTGTTTTTT. The full variable domain, with the rest looked up from reference TRBV29-1 and TRBJ1-4, is SAVISQKPSRDICQRGTSLTIQCQVDSQVTMMFWYRQQPGQSLTLIATANQGSEATYESGFVIDKFPISRPNLTFSTLTVSNMSPEDSSIYLCSVVLGGRGEKLFFGSGTQLSVL.

The J gene is TRBJ2-1, the V gene TRBV28, with D possibly TRBD2 on 5 matching bases. V lost 5 bases and J 0 bases, leaving 14 bases between the germline ends. Germline loops: CDR1 MDHEN, CDR2 SYDVKM. The CDR3 is 16 residues long. The CDR3 DNA reads as TGTGCCAGCAGTATGGCGGGCGTCGGCTCCTACAATGAGCAGTTCTTC. It encodes CASSMAGVGSYNEQFF.

J is TRBJ2-2 and V is TRBV5-8; the D is unclear. This CDR3 has 14 residues. V lost 6 bases to trimming and J lost 8 bases, with 17 bases between them. Germline CDR1 reads SGHTS; CDR2 reads YDEGEE. The CDR3 DNA reads TGTGCCAGCAACTACCAAAGGCGGTCAGGGGAGCTGTTTTTT. Translation: CASNYQRRSGELFF.

This clone showed up just once. This rearrangement joins TRBV27 to TRBJ2-7; TRBD2 matches at 8 bases. The CDR3 has 15 residues. J lost 2 bases, V lost 0 bases, and 3 bases had no gene match. Germline V gene sequence: CDR1 MNHEY, CDR2 SMNVEV (reference sequence). For the CDR3, the DNA is TGTGCCAGCAGTTTATCGCCGGGAGGGACCTACGAGCAGTACTTC. Its protein product is CASSLSPGGTYEQYF.

The CDR3 protein is CASSAVQGDEQFF. CDR3 DNA: TGTGCCAGCAGTGCTGTTCAGGGCGATGAGCAGTTCTTC. The chain joins TRBV27 to TRBJ2-1, with D tentatively TRBD1 (5 bases). Germline CDR1 reads MNHEY; CDR2 reads SMNVEV (reference sequence). The CDR3 has 13 residues. Trimming took off 5 bases at V and 8 bases at J, with 13 bases between the two ends.

In this sample, this clone turned up a few times. The chain carries TRBV14 and TRBJ1-1; D is uncertain. Trimming took 4 bases from V and 2 from J, leaving 8 bases between them. The CDR3 length is 13 residues. The V gene's germline CDR1 is SGHDN and CDR2 FVKESK. The CDR3 coding sequence is TGTGCCAGCAGCCTGGCAGCCAACACTGAAGCTTTCTTT. It codes for CASSLAANTEAFF. Full variable domain (outside the CDR3, taken from reference TRBV14 and TRBJ1-1): EAGVTQFPSHSVIEKGQTVTLRCDPISGHDNLYWYRRVMGKEIKFLLHFVKESKQDESGMPNNRFLAERTGGTYSTLKVQPAELEDSGVYFCASSLAANTEAFFGQGTRLTVV.

The rearrangement links TRBV29-1 to TRBJ2-4; 9 positions match TRBD1. Germline CDR1 reads SQVTM; CDR2 reads ANQGSEA. CDR3 length: 14 amino acids. The CDR3 here is CRGTGQLAKNIQYF. DNA for the CDR3: TGCAGGGGGACAGGGCAACTAGCCAAAAACATTCAGTACTTC.

The J gene is TRBJ1-4, the V gene TRBV5-4; D unclear. Looked up from germline, CDR1 is SGHNT and CDR2 is YYREEE (reference sequence). The CDR3 covers 15 residues. V was clipped by 4 bases and J by 7 bases, with 17 bases between them. The CDR3 DNA reads as TGTGCCAGCAGCCAAGATCTAGTAAGCCTTGAAAAACTGTTTTTT. This translates into CASSQDLVSLEKLFF.

J is TRBJ1-2 and V is TRBV5-1, with 7 bases aligning to TRBD1. V shed 3 bases and J 4 bases; nucleotides not matched to a gene: 3. The CDR3 has 13 residues. Germline V gives CDR1 SGHRS, CDR2 YFSETQ. CDR3 DNA: TGCGCCAGCAGCTCTGGGACAGTCTATGGCTACACCTTC. Protein: CASSSGTVYGYTF.

The chain has TRBV28 and TRBJ2-3, with D unclear. Germline V gene lookup returns CDR1 MDHEN and CDR2 SYDVKM. With 6 bases removed from V and 6 bases from J, the gap between germline ends came to 10 bases. This CDR3 contains 12 residues. CDR3: CASRIGSDTQYF. The CDR3, as DNA: TGTGCCAGCAGAATAGGGTCCGATACGCAGTATTTT.

This sequence joins TRBV19 and TRBJ2-3; 13 bases agree with TRBD2. This CDR3 comprises 16 residues. J gave up 6 bases and V 5 bases, and 8 bases lay outside the gene matches. CDR1 and CDR2 from the germline V gene are LNHDA and SQIVND (reference sequence). The CDR3 nucleotides are TGTGCCAGTAGTGTAGCCGGGACTAGCGGGACGGATACGCAGTATTTT. Encoded protein: CASSVAGTSGTDTQYF.